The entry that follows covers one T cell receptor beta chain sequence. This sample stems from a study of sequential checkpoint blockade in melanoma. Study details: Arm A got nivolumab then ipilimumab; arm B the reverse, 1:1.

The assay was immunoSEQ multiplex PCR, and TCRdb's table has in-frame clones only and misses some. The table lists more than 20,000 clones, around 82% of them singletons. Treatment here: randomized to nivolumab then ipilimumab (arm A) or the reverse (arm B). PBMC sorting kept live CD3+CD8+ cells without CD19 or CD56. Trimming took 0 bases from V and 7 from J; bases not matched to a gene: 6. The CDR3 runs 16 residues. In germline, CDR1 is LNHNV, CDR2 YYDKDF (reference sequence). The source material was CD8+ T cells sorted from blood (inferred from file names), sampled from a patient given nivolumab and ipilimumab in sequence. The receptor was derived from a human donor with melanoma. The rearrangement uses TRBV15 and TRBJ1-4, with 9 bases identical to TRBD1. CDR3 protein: CATSRDRQGGIEKLFF. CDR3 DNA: TGTGCCACCAGCAGAGATCGACAGGGGGGTATTGAAAAACTGTTTTTT.